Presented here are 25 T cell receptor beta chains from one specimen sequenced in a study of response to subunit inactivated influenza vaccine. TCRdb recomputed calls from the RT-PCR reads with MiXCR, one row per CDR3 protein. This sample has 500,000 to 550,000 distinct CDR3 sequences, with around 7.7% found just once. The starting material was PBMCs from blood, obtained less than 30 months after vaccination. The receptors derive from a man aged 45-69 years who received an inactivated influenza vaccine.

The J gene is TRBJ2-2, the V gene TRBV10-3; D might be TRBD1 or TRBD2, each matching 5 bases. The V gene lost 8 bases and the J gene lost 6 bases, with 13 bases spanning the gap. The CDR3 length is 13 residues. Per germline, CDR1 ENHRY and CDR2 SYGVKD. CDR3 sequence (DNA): TGTGCCATCGGGGGAGCGTCAGCCGGGGAGCTGTTTTTT. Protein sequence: CAIGGASAGELFF.

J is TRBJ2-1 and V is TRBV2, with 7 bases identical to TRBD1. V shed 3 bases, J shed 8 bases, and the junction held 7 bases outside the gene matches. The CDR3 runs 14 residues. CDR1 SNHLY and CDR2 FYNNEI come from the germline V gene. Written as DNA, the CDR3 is TGTGCCAGCAGTGAGTTTCAGGGGGTCCATGAGCAGTTCTTC. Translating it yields CASSEFQGVHEQFF.

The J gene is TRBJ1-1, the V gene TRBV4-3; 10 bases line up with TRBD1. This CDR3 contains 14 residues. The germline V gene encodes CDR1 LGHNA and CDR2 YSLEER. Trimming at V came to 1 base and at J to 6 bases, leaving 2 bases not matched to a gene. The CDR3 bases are TGCGCCAGCAGCCAAGTCGGACAGGGGGCTGAAGCTTTCTTT. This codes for CASSQVGQGAEAFF.

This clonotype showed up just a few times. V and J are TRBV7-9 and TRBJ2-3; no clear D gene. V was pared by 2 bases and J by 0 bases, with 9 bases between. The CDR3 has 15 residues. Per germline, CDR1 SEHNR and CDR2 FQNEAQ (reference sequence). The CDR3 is CASSLFRSSTDTQYF. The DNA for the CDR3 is TGTGCCAGCAGCTTATTCCGTTCTAGCACAGATACGCAGTATTTT.

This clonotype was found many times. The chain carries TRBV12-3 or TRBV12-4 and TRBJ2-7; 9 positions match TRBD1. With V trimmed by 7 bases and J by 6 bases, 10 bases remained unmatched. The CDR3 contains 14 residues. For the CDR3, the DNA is TGTGCCAGCAATCCGGGACAGGGAATGACCGAGCAGTACTTC. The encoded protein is CASNPGQGMTEQYF.

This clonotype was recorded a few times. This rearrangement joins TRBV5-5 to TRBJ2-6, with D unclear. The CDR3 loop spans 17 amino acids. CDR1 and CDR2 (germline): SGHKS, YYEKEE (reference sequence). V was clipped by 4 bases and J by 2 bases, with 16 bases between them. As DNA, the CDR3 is TGTGCCAGCAGCCCCAGCGCCTCTAGGGCTGGGGCCAACGTCCTGACTTTC. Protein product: CASSPSASRAGANVLTF.

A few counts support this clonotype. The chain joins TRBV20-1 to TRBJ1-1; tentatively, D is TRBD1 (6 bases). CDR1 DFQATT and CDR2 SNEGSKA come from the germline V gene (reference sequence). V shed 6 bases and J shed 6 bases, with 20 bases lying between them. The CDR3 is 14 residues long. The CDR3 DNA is TGCAGTGCCAGGGAAGGGGGAGAGGGACCTGAAGCTTTCTTT. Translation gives CSAREGGEGPEAFF.

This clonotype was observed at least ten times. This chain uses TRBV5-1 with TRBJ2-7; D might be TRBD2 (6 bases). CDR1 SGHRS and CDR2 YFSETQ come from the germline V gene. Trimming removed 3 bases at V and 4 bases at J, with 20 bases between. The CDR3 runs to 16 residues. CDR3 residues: CASSYGSGRSSYEQYF. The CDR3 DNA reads TGCGCCAGCAGCTACGGAAGCGGGCGTTCCAGTTACGAGCAGTACTTC.

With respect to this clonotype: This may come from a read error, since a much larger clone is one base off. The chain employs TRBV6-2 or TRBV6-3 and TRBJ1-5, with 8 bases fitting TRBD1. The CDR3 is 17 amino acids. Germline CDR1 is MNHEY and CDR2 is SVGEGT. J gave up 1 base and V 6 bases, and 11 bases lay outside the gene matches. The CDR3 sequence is CASSHTDRDRSNQPQHF. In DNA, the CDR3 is TGTGCCAGCAGCCACACGGACAGGGACAGGAGCAATCAGCCCCAGCATTTT.

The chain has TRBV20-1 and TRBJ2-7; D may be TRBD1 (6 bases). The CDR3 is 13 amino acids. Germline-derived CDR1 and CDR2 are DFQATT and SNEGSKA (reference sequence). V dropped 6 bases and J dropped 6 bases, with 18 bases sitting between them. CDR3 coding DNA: TGCAGTGCCCCAGGGGCTAGAAAAGGCGAGCAGTACTTC. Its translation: CSAPGARKGEQYF.

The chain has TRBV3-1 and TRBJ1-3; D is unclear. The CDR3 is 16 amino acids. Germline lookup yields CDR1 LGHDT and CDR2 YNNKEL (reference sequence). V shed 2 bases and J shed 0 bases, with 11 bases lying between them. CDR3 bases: TGTGCCAGCAGCCAAAGTCAGCTCAACTCTGGAAACACCATATATTTT. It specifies CASSQSQLNSGNTIYF.

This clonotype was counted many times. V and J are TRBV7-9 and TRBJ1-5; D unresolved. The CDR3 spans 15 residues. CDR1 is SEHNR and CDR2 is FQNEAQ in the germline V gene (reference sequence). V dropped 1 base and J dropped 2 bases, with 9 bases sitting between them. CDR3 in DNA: TGTGCCAGCAGCTTAGTAGGCATGGGCAATCAGCCCCAGCATTTT. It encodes CASSLVGMGNQPQHF.

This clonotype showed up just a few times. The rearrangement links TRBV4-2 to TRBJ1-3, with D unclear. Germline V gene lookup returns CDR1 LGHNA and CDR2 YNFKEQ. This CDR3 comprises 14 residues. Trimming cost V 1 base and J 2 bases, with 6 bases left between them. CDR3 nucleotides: TGTGCCAGCAGCCAAGGAGACCCTGGAAACACCATATATTTT. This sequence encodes CASSQGDPGNTIYF.

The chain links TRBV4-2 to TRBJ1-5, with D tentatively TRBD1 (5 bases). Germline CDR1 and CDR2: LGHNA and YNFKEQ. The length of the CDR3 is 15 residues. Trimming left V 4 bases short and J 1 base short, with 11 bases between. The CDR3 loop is CASSPDWGSNQPQHF. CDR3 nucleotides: TGTGCCAGCAGCCCCGATTGGGGGAGCAATCAGCCCCAGCATTTT.

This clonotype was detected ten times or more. CDR3 residues: CASSYGVNYGYTF. The CDR3 nucleotides are TGTGCCAGCAGTTATGGGGTAAACTATGGCTACACCTTC. The chain combines TRBV28 with TRBJ1-2; no clear D gene. The CDR3 totals 13 residues. V dropped 4 bases and J dropped 2 bases, with 8 bases sitting between them. The germline V gene encodes CDR1 MDHEN and CDR2 SYDVKM.

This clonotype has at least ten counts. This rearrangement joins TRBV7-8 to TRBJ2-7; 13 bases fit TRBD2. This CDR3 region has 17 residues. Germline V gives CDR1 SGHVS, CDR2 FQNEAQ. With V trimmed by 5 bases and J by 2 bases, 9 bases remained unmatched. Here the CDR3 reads CASSRGTSGILTYEQYF. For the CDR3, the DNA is TGTGCCAGCAGCCGGGGGACTAGCGGGATTCTTACCTACGAGCAGTACTTC.

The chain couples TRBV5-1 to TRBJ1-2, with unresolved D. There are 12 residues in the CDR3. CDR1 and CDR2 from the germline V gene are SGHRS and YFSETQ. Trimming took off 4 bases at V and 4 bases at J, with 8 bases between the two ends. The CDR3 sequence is CASSDQIYGYTF. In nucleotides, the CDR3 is TGCGCCAGCAGCGACCAGATCTATGGCTACACCTTC.

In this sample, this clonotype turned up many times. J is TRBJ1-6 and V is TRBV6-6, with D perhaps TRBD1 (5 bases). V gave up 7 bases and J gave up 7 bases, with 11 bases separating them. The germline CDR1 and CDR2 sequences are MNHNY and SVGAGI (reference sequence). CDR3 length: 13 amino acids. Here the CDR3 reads CASIVGLNSPLHF. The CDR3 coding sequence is TGTGCCAGCATAGTGGGGCTGAATTCACCCCTCCACTTT.

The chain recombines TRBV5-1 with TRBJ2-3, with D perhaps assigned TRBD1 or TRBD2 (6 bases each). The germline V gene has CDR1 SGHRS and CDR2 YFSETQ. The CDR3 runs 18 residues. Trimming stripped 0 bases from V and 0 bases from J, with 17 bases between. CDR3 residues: CASSLGGAPPFSTDTQYF. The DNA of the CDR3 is TGCGCCAGCAGCTTGGGGGGGGCCCCTCCCTTCAGCACAGATACGCAGTATTTT.

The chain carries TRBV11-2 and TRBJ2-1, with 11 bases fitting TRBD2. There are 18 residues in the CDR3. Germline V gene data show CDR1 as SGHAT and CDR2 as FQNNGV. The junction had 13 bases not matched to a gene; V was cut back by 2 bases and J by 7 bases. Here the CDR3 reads CASSLKLAGANSRNEQFF. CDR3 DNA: TGTGCCAGCAGCTTAAAACTAGCGGGAGCGAATTCCCGTAATGAGCAGTTCTTC.

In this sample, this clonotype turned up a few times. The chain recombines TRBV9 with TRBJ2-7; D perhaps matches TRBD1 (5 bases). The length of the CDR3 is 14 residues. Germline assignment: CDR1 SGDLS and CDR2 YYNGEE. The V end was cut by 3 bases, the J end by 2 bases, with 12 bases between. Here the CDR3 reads CASSAFDRPYEQYF. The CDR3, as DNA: TGTGCCAGCAGCGCCTTCGACAGACCCTACGAGCAGTACTTC.

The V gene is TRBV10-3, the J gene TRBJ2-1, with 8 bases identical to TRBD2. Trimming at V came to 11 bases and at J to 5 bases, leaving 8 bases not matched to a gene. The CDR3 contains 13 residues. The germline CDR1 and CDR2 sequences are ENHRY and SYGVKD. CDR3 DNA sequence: TGTGCCCTCGCACAAGCGGGAGACAATGAGCAGTTCTTC. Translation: CALAQAGDNEQFF.

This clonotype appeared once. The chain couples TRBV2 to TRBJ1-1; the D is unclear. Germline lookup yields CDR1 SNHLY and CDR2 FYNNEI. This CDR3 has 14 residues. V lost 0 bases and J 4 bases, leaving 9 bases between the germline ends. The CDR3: CASSEARQFTEAFF. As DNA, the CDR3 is TGTGCCAGCAGTGAAGCGCGGCAGTTCACTGAAGCTTTCTTT.

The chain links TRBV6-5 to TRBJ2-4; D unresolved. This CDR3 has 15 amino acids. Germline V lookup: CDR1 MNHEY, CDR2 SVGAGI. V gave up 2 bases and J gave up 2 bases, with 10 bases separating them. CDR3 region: CASSYGSGPKNIQYF. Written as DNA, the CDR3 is TGTGCCAGCAGTTACGGCTCCGGGCCCAAAAACATTCAGTACTTC.

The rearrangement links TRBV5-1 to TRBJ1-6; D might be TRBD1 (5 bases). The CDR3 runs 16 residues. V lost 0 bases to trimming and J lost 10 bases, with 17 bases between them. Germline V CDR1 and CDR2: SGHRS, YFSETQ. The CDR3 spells CASSLAYLGTGSPLHF. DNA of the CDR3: TGCGCCAGCAGCTTGGCCTATTTAGGTACAGGCTCACCCCTCCACTTT.